This section outlines one T cell receptor beta chain sequence together with its context. Its target is unknown. The data derive from a study of cytomegalovirus exposure and HLA in healthy donors. PCR involved 60 Vbeta and 13 Jbeta primers. Original processing notes: About 11 million of the roughly 77 million unique TCR beta chains counted in a later analysis were shared. The repertoire was sequenced with immunoSEQ multiplex PCR; TCRdb's copy has only in-frame clones and lacks some. The V and J calls and clone size are taken from that table; D and trimming were inferred from the DNA. This sample has 200,000 to 250,000 clones, with more than 65% found just once. Study-level findings and limits: Three CMV-associated chains were confirmed in vitro to be specific for CMV antigens. There was a cluster of highly shared sequence variants that was likely a sequencing artifact.

Material for sequencing was PBMCs. The clonotype comes from a man aged 18 to 29 in good health and CMV-seronegative.

CDR3 DNA sequence: TGTGCCGCTGTGGAGCGAGCGAACACCGGGGAGCTGTTTTTT. It translates to CAAVERANTGELFF. The chain has TRBV6-1 and TRBJ2-2; unclear D gene. The V gene lost 11 bases and the J gene lost 0 bases, with 13 bases spanning the gap. The CDR3 covers 14 residues. From germline, CDR1 is MNHNS and CDR2 SASEGT.